This is a list of T cell receptor beta chains from one sample in a study of cytomegalovirus exposure and HLA in healthy donors. Assay used: immunoSEQ multiplex PCR; TCRdb lists only in-frame clones, some missing. Found here are 30,000 to 35,000 clones; the top ten clones hold around 3.5%. Material: PBMCs. Receptors originate from a woman between 40 and 50 years old in good health and CMV-seropositive. Each CDR3 is given with its conserved first and last residue. A D gene is named only where the DNA matches it firmly.

len	d_gene	v_gene	j_gene	CDR3aa	CDR3nt
16	-	TRBV7-2	TRBJ2-1	CASNGGLGGRAWEQFF	TGTGCCAGCAACGGGGGGCTGGGTGGGAGGGCCTGGGAGCAGTTCTTC
20	TRBD2	TRBV28	TRBJ2-2	CASSLAGLAGMNVATGELFF	TGTGCCAGCAGTTTAGCGGGACTAGCGGGAATGAATGTTGCCACCGGGGAGCTGTTTTTT
15	TRBD2	TRBV5-4	TRBJ2-7	CASSTGLAGNYEQYF	TGTGCCAGCAGCACTGGACTAGCGGGAAACTACGAGCAGTACTTC
19	TRBD2	TRBV9	TRBJ2-1	CASSVAGLAGGAAYNEQFF	TGTGCCAGCAGCGTAGCGGGACTAGCGGGAGGGGCCGCCTACAATGAGCAGTTCTTC
14	-	TRBV5-1	TRBJ2-1	CASETGSSYNEQFF	TGCGCCAGCGAAACTGGGAGCTCCTACAATGAGCAGTTCTTC
14	-	TRBV9	TRBJ2-1	CASSGAPSYNEQFF	TGTGCCAGCAGCGGTGCGCCCTCCTACAATGAGCAGTTCTTC
16	TRBD1	TRBV6-5	TRBJ2-3	CASSYSGTASTDTQYF	TGTGCCAGCAGTTACAGTGGGACAGCTAGCACAGATACGCAGTATTTT
16	-	TRBV6-4	TRBJ1-1	CASTTIPGEGTPEAFF	TGTGCCAGCACCACTATTCCCGGGGAGGGAACCCCTGAAGCTTTCTTT
15	TRBD2	TRBV19	TRBJ2-1	CASSIGGSSDNEQFF	TGTGCCAGTAGTATAGGCGGGAGCTCCGACAATGAGCAGTTCTTC
15	TRBD1	TRBV5-1	TRBJ2-7	CASRADVDRVYEQYF	TGCGCCAGCAGGGCAGATGTGGACAGGGTCTACGAGCAGTACTTC
15	TRBD1	TRBV6-1	TRBJ1-3	CASSLTGDSGNTIYF	TGTGCCAGCAGCCTCACAGGGGACTCTGGAAACACCATATATTTT
14	-	TRBV7-6	TRBJ1-1	CASSLKQGVTEAFF	TGTGCCAGCAGCTTAAAGCAGGGCGTCACTGAAGCTTTCTTT
15	-	TRBV5-4	TRBJ2-5	CASSLGGGAGETQYF	TGTGCCAGCAGCTTAGGGGGAGGGGCTGGGGAGACCCAGTACTTC
11	-	TRBV12-5	TRBJ2-5	CASGHQETQYF	TGTGCTAGTGGTCATCAAGAGACCCAGTACTTC
14	TRBD1	TRBV9	TRBJ2-3	CASSEGTAEDTQYF	TGTGCCAGCAGCGAGGGGACAGCTGAAGATACGCAGTATTTT
15	-	TRBV2	TRBJ2-5	CASSEERVGTETQYF	TGTGCCAGCAGTGAGGAGAGGGTGGGTACGGAGACCCAGTACTTC
15	TRBD2	TRBV7-2	TRBJ2-7	CASSVSGRGPYEQYF	TGTGCCAGCAGCGTTAGCGGGAGGGGCCCCTACGAGCAGTACTTC
14	-	TRBV7-2	TRBJ2-1	CASSPPGLTNEQFF	TGTGCCAGCAGCCCCCCCGGACTGACCAATGAGCAGTTCTTC
15	TRBD1	TRBV7-3	TRBJ1-2	CASSPTQGSSDGYTF	TGTGCCAGCAGCCCGACACAGGGGTCCAGTGATGGCTACACCTTC
15	TRBD1	TRBV5-1	TRBJ1-5	CASSLEGQGDQPQHF	TGCGCCAGCAGCTTGGAGGGACAGGGGGATCAGCCCCAGCATTTT
15	-	TRBV5-4	TRBJ1-2	CASSSKTAFNYGYTF	TGTGCCAGCAGCTCTAAGACAGCGTTTAACTATGGCTACACCTTC
14	TRBD2	TRBV7-3	TRBJ2-3	CASSSSGNADTQYF	TGTGCCAGCAGCTCTAGCGGGAACGCAGATACGCAGTATTTT
15	TRBD1	TRBV7-9	TRBJ2-7	CASSLRDRDSYEQYF	TGTGCCAGCAGCTTGCGGGACAGGGACTCCTACGAGCAGTACTTC
15	-	TRBV5-5	TRBJ2-2	CASSPPRVATGELFF	TGTGCCAGCAGCCCCCCCCGGGTCGCAACCGGGGAGCTGTTTTTT
16	-	TRBV5-1	TRBJ2-1	CASSREALSSYNEQFF	TGCGCCAGCAGCCGAGAGGCACTGAGCTCCTACAATGAGCAGTTCTTC
17	TRBD1	TRBV9	TRBJ1-5	CASSVAQGQGSNQPQHF	TGTGCCAGCAGCGTAGCCCAGGGACAGGGGAGCAATCAGCCCCAGCATTTT
14	-	TRBV6-1	TRBJ1-2	CASSEAYRDYGYTF	TGTGCCAGCAGTGAAGCGTACAGGGACTATGGCTACACCTTC
16	TRBD2	TRBV4-1	TRBJ2-2	CASSHGTSDFTGELFF	TGCGCCAGCAGCCACGGGACTAGCGATTTCACCGGGGAGCTGTTTTTT
15	TRBD2	TRBV5-4	TRBJ2-3	CASSSSSGGTDTQYF	TGTGCCAGCAGCTCCTCAAGCGGGGGCACAGATACGCAGTATTTT
14	-	TRBV7-9	TRBJ2-7	CASSITGSSYEQYF	TGTGCCAGCAGCATCACCGGGTCCTCCTACGAGCAGTACTTC
15	-	TRBV6-1	TRBJ1-2	CASSLRWAQDYGYTF	TGTGCCAGCAGCCTAAGGTGGGCGCAGGACTATGGCTACACCTTC
14	TRBD1	TRBV2	TRBJ1-5	CASSAITGGQPQHF	TGTGCCAGCAGTGCCATAACAGGGGGCCAGCCCCAGCATTTT
15	-	TRBV29-1	TRBJ2-2	CSVEDGQGIPGELFF	TGCAGCGTTGAAGATGGGCAGGGGATCCCCGGGGAGCTGTTTTTT
15	-	TRBV7-8	TRBJ2-1	CASRTGLRAYNEQFF	TGTGCCAGCAGAACCGGACTAAGGGCCTACAATGAGCAGTTCTTC
13	-	TRBV9	TRBJ2-1	CASGGDWNNEQFF	TGTGCCAGCGGAGGGGACTGGAACAATGAGCAGTTCTTC
15	TRBD1	TRBV4-1	TRBJ1-5	CASSQRTGGDQPQHF	TGCGCCAGCAGCCAACGTACAGGGGGAGATCAGCCCCAGCATTTT
13	-	TRBV28	TRBJ1-1	CASSLQMNTEAFF	TGTGCCAGCAGTTTACAGATGAACACTGAAGCTTTCTTT
12	TRBD1	TRBV29-1	TRBJ2-2	CSVRTGRSELFF	TGCAGCGTGAGGACAGGGCGCTCGGAGCTGTTTTTT
11	-	TRBV10-1	TRBJ1-1	CASRGQSEAFF	TGCGCCAGCAGGGGGCAGTCTGAAGCTTTCTTT
13	-	TRBV6-5	TRBJ1-1	CASSYSRDTEAFF	TGTGCCAGCAGTTACTCGAGGGACACTGAAGCTTTCTTT
16	TRBD1	TRBV7-3	TRBJ1-3	CASSCDRGDSGNTIYF	TGTGCCAGCAGCTGTGACAGGGGGGACTCTGGAAACACCATATATTTT
14	TRBD1	TRBV29-1	TRBJ1-1	CSVGQGVGNTEAFF	TGCAGCGTTGGGCAGGGGGTAGGGAACACTGAAGCTTTCTTT
16	TRBD1	TRBV9	TRBJ2-7	CASSFNRDRETYEQYF	TGTGCCAGCAGCTTCAACCGGGACAGGGAAACCTACGAGCAGTACTTC
15	TRBD1	TRBV29-1	TRBJ1-1	CSVELSGTENTEAFF	TGCAGCGTTGAACTCTCCGGGACAGAGAACACTGAAGCTTTCTTT
16	-	TRBV4-2	TRBJ1-4	CASSQDVVGGVEKLFF	TGTGCCAGCAGCCAAGACGTGGTCGGGGGAGTGGAAAAACTGTTTTTT
14	-	TRBV6-5	TRBJ1-5	CASSPRGHNQPQHF	TGTGCCAGCAGTCCGAGGGGACACAATCAGCCCCAGCATTTT
14	TRBD1	TRBV7-2	TRBJ1-4	CASSSGQGNEKLFF	TGTGCCAGCAGCTCGGGACAGGGTAATGAAAAACTGTTTTTT
13	TRBD1	TRBV7-9	TRBJ1-3	CASSLYRGHTIYF	TGTGCCAGCAGCTTATACAGGGGACACACCATATATTTT